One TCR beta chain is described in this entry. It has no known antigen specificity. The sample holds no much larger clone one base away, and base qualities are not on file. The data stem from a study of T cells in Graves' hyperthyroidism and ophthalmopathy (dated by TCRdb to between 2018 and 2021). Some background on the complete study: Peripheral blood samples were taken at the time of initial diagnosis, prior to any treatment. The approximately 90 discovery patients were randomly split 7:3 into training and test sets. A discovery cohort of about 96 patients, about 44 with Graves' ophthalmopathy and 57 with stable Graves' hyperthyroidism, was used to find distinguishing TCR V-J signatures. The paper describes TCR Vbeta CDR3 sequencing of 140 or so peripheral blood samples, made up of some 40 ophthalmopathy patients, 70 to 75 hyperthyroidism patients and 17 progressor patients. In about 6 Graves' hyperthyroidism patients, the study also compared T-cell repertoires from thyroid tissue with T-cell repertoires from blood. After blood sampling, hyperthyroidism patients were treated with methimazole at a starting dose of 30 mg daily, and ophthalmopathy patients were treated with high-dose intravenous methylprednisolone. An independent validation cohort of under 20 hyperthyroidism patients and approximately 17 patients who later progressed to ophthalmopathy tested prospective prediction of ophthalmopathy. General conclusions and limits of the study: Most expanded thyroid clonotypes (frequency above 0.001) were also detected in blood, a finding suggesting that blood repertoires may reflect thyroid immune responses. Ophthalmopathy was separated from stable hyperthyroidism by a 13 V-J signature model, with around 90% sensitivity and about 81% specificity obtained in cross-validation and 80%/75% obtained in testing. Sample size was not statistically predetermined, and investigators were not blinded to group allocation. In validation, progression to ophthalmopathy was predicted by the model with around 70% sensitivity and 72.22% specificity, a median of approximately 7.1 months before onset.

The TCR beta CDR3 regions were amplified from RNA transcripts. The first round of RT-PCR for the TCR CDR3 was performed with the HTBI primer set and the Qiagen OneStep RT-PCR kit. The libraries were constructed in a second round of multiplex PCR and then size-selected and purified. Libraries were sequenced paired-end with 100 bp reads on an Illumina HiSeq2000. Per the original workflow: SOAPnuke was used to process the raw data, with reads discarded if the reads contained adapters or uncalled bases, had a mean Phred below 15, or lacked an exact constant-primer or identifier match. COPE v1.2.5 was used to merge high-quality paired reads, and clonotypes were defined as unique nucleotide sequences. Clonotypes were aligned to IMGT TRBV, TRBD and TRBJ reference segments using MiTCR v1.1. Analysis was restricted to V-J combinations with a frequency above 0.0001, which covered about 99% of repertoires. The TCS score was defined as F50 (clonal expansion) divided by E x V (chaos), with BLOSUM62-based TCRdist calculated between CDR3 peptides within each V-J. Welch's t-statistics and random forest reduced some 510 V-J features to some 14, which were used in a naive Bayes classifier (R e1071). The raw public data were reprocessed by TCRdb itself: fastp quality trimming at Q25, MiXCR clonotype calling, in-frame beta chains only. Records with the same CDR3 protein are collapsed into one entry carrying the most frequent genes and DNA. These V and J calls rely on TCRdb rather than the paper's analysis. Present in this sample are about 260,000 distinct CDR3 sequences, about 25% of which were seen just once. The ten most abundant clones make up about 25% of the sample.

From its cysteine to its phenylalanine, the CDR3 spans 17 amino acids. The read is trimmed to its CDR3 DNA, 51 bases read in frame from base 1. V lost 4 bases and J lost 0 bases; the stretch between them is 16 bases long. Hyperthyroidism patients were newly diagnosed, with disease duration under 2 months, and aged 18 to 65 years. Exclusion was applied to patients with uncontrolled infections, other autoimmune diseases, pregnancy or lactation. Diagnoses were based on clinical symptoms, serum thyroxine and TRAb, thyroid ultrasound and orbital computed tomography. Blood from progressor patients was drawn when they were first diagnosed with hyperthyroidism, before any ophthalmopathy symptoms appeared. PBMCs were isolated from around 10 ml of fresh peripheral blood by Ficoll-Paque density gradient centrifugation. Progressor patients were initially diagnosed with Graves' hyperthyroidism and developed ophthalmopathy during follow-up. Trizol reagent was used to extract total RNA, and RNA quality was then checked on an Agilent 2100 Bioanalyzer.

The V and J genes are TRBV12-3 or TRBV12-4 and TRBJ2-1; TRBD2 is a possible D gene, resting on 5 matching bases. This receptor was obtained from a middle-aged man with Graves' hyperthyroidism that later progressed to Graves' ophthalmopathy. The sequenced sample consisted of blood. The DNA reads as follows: TGTGCCAGCAGTTCACCGTTAGCGCTAAGCTCCTACAATGAGCAGTTCTTC. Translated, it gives CASSSPLALSSYNEQFF.